These T cell receptor beta chains were read from a single sample in a study of T-cell reconstitution after alpha-beta-depleted transplantation in children. TCRdb independently ran MiXCR on the PCR reads; one entry per CDR3 protein. This sample carries 600,000 to 700,000 distinct CDR3 sequences, roughly 13% of them seen once, and the ten largest clones take 0.79%. The source material was PBMCs, sampled before TCRalphabeta/CD19-depleted stem cell transplant. Every receptor here comes from a girl under 10 years old with congenital amegakaryocytic thrombocytopenia, due to receive a stem cell transplant. CDR3s include the opening cysteine and the closing phenylalanine or tryptophan. Fields, in order: J gene, D gene, V gene, clone size, CDR3 protein, CDR3 DNA. The D gene is left open where the match is weak. Size tells how often a clone was seen (once, few, many) or the class of an expanded clone, and some rows leave it out.

j_call: TRBJ2-3; d_call: NA; v_call: TRBV20-1; clone_size: many; cdr3_aa: CSASHIGADTQYF; cdr3_nt: TGCAGTGCTAGTCACATCGGGGCAGATACGCAGTATTTT
j_call: TRBJ1-4; d_call: NA; v_call: TRBV20-1; clone_size: many; cdr3_aa: CSARTTEGVEKLFF; cdr3_nt: TGCAGTGCTAGAACCACGGAAGGTGTCGAAAAACTGTTTTTT
j_call: TRBJ2-7; d_call: TRBD1; v_call: TRBV7-6; clone_size: NA; cdr3_aa: CASSRRTGGGNEQYF; cdr3_nt: TGTGCCAGCAGCAGGCGGACAGGGGGTGGTAACGAGCAGTACTTC
j_call: TRBJ2-5; d_call: NA; v_call: TRBV7-9; clone_size: many; cdr3_aa: CASKSPSGTQYF; cdr3_nt: TGTGCCAGCAAGTCCCCTTCCGGGACCCAGTACTTC
j_call: TRBJ2-1; d_call: TRBD1; v_call: TRBV12-3/TRBV12-4; clone_size: many; cdr3_aa: CASSLLRGQGYEQFF; cdr3_nt: TGTGCCAGCAGTTTACTCCGGGGACAGGGTTATGAGCAGTTCTTC
j_call: TRBJ2-7; d_call: TRBD1; v_call: TRBV6-2/TRBV6-3; clone_size: NA; cdr3_aa: CASSSTGGENEQYF; cdr3_nt: TGTGCCAGCAGTTCCACAGGGGGCGAGAACGAGCAGTACTTC
j_call: TRBJ1-6; d_call: TRBD1; v_call: TRBV6-1; clone_size: many; cdr3_aa: CASRTGVGSPLHF; cdr3_nt: TGTGCCAGCAGAACAGGGGTGGGTTCACCCCTCCACTTT
j_call: TRBJ1-5; d_call: NA; v_call: TRBV5-1; clone_size: NA; cdr3_aa: CASSLAGGTIEPQHF; cdr3_nt: TGCGCCAGCAGCTTGGCGGGGGGGACAATCGAGCCCCAGCATTTT
j_call: TRBJ2-7; d_call: NA; v_call: TRBV28; clone_size: few; cdr3_aa: CASSLIPPGQGPNYEQYF; cdr3_nt: TGTGCCAGCAGTTTAATCCCCCCTGGGCAGGGGCCAAACTACGAGCAGTACTTC
j_call: TRBJ2-1; d_call: NA; v_call: TRBV5-1; clone_size: many; cdr3_aa: CASSLVTGNNEQFF; cdr3_nt: TGCGCCAGCAGCTTGGTGACAGGTAACAATGAGCAGTTCTTC
j_call: TRBJ2-2; d_call: TRBD2; v_call: TRBV6-5; clone_size: many; cdr3_aa: CASSYSLADTGELFF; cdr3_nt: TGTGCCAGCAGTTATTCACTAGCGGACACCGGGGAGCTGTTTTTT
j_call: TRBJ1-4; d_call: NA; v_call: TRBV20-1; clone_size: many; cdr3_aa: CSATVGDEKLFF; cdr3_nt: TGCAGTGCTACAGTCGGGGATGAAAAACTGTTTTTT
j_call: TRBJ2-1; d_call: NA; v_call: TRBV29-1; clone_size: many; cdr3_aa: CSVRPGGDLLYNEQFF; cdr3_nt: TGCAGCGTAAGGCCCGGTGGGGATTTACTTTACAATGAGCAGTTCTTC
j_call: TRBJ2-1; d_call: NA; v_call: TRBV18; clone_size: NA; cdr3_aa: CASSRLLSSYSYNEQFF; cdr3_nt: TGTGCCAGCTCAAGACTGCTAAGCAGTTACTCCTACAATGAGCAGTTCTTC
j_call: TRBJ1-1; d_call: NA; v_call: TRBV29-1; clone_size: many; cdr3_aa: CSVPDRNTEAFF; cdr3_nt: TGCAGCGTCCCGGACAGGAACACTGAAGCTTTCTTT
j_call: TRBJ2-3; d_call: NA; v_call: TRBV6-5; clone_size: many; cdr3_aa: CASNSIGYDTQYF; cdr3_nt: TGTGCCAGCAATTCCATCGGCTACGATACGCAGTATTTT
j_call: TRBJ2-1; d_call: TRBD2; v_call: TRBV4-1; clone_size: many; cdr3_aa: CASSQDLVRELNNEQFF; cdr3_nt: TGCGCCAGCAGCCAAGATCTCGTGCGGGAGTTAAACAATGAGCAGTTCTTC
j_call: TRBJ2-1; d_call: NA; v_call: TRBV10-3; clone_size: NA; cdr3_aa: CAISESGLVADEQFF; cdr3_nt: TGTGCCATCAGTGAGTCAGGTTTAGTAGCGGACGAGCAGTTCTTC
j_call: TRBJ1-1; d_call: NA; v_call: TRBV29-1; clone_size: many; cdr3_aa: CSVKGVSGGANTEAFF; cdr3_nt: TGCAGCGTAAAAGGGGTATCGGGGGGGGCGAACACTGAAGCTTTCTTT
j_call: TRBJ2-3; d_call: TRBD2; v_call: TRBV20-1; clone_size: many; cdr3_aa: CSASSGRADTQYF; cdr3_nt: TGCAGTGCTAGTAGCGGGAGGGCAGATACGCAGTATTTT